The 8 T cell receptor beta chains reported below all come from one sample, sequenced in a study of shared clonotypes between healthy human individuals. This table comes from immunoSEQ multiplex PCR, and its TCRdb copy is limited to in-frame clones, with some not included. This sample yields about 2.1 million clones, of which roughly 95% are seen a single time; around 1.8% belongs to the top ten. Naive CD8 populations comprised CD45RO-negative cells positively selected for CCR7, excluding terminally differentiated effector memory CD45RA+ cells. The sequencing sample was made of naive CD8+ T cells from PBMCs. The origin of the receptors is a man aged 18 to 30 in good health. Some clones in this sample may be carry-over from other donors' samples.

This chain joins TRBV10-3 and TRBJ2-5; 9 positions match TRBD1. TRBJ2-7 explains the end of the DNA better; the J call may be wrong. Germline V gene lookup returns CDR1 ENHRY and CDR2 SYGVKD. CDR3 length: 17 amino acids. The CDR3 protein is CAISRQGGDLRAGEQYF. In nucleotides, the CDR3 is TGTGCCATCAGCCGACAGGGGGGGGACCTACGAGCAGGCGAGCAGTACTTC.

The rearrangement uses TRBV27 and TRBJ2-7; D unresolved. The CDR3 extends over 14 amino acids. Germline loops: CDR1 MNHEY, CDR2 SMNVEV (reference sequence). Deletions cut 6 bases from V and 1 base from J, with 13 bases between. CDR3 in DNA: TGTGCCAGCAGCCCTCCCGGAACTTCCTACGAGCAGTACTTC. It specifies CASSPPGTSYEQYF.

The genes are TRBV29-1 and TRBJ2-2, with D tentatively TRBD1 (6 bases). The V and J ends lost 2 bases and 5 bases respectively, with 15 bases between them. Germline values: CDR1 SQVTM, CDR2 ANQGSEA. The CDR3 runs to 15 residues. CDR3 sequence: CSVESLGAGTGELFF. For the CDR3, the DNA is TGCAGCGTTGAATCCCTGGGGGCTGGGACCGGGGAGCTGTTTTTT.

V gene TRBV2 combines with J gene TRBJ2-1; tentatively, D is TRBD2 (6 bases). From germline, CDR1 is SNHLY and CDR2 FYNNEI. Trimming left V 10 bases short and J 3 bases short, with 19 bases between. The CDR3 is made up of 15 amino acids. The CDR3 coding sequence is TGTGCCACTGAGGCGGGGATGGGCCTCTACAATGAGCAGTTCTTC. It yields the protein CATEAGMGLYNEQFF.

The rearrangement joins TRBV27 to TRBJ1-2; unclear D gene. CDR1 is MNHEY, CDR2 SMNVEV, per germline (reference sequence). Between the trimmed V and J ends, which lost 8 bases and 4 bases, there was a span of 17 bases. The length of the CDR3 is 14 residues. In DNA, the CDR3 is TGTGCCAGCTCTCCGGTTGGTCGGGTCTATGGCTACACCTTC. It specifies CASSPVGRVYGYTF.

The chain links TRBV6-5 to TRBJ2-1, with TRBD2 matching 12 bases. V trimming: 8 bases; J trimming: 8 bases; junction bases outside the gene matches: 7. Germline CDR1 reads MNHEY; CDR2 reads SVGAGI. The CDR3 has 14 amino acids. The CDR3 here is CASLLTSGSHEQFF. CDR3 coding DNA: TGTGCCAGCCTTCTGACTAGCGGGAGCCATGAGCAGTTCTTC.

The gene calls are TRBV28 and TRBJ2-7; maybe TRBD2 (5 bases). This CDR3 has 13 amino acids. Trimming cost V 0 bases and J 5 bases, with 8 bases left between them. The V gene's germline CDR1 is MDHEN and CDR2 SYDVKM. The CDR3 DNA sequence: TGTGCCAGCAGTTTATGGGGAGCTGACGAGCAGTACTTC. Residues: CASSLWGADEQYF.

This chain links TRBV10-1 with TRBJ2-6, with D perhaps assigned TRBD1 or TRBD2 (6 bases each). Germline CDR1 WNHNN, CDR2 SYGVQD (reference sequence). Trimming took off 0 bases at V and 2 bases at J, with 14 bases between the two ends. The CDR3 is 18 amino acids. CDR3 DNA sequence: TGCGCCAGCAGTGAGTCAGGGGGGAGAGGCACTGGGGCCAACGTCCTGACTTTC. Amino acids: CASSESGGRGTGANVLTF.